This entry features one TCR beta chain sequence. Its antigen is unknown. The CDR3 totals 16 residues. After removal of 6 bases from V and 3 bases from J, the junction contained 14 bases not matched to a gene. Germline V gives CDR1 MDHEN, CDR2 SYDVKM. Original processing notes: Filtering differed because ImmunoSEQ produced junction-only sequences that carried no quality scores. Data came from immunoSEQ multiplex PCR; TCRdb stores just in-frame clones and leaves some out. That table supplies the V and J calls and clone size; D and trimming were determined from the DNA. This sample has fewer than 1.8 million clones; approximately 98.5% occur once, and the top ten carry 0.3% to 0.45%. None of the donors, who were healthy HIV-negative adults, had recently had acute infections or vaccinations. The data were taken from a study of shared clonotypes between healthy human individuals. General study points: Expectations were that clonotype sharing among donors would be affected by sequencing depth.

This clonotype was obtained from a man aged 25 to 40 in good health. The rearrangement links TRBV28 to TRBJ2-7; 7 bases align to TRBD1. Sequenced: naive CD4+ T cells sorted from blood. Regarding subset: CD45RA+ positively selected. The CDR3 DNA follows: TGTGCCAGCAGATACTCCGCCGTGGGACAGCTCTACGAGCAGTACTTC. As protein: CASRYSAVGQLYEQYF.